This T cell receptor beta chain was observed in a study of T cells in Graves' hyperthyroidism and ophthalmopathy. CDR3 length: 15 residues. Germline V CDR1 and CDR2: DFQATT, SNEGSKA (reference sequence). Losses at the gene ends were 0 bases for V and 4 bases for J; bases not matched to a gene: 5. Template material for amplifying TCR beta CDR3 regions consisted of RNA transcripts. Researchers ran a first-round RT-PCR on the TCR CDR3 using the HTBI primer set. TCRdb re-analysed the multiplex PCR reads in MiXCR, keeping a single row per CDR3 protein. The sample yields around 300,000 distinct CDR3 sequences, around 15% seen once. The study defined stable Graves' hyperthyroidism as no ophthalmopathy progression within 18 months. In patients aged 18 to 65, hyperthyroidism was newly diagnosed, with duration under 2 months. More than 9.5 ml fresh peripheral blood yielded the PBMCs.

The V and J genes are TRBV20-1 and TRBJ2-3, with TRBD2 identical over 9 bases. Sequencing was carried out using blood. The TCR was taken from a woman aged 40 to 49 with Graves' hyperthyroidism. The CDR3 region is CSARDVGLASDTQYF. The CDR3 DNA is TGCAGTGCTAGAGATGTGGGACTAGCTTCAGATACGCAGTATTTT.